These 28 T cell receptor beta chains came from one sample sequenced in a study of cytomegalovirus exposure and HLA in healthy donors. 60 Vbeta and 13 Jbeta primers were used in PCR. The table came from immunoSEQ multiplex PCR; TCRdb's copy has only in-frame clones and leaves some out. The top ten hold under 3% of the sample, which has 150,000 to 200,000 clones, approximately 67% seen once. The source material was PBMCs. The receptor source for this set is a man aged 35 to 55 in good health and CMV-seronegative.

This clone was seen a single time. The CDR3 is CASSVKHSNTEAFF. In DNA form, the CDR3 reads TGTGCCAGCAGTGTGAAACATTCGAACACTGAAGCTTTCTTT. The chain combines TRBV6-1 with TRBJ1-1; D not certain. Germline CDR1 and CDR2: MNHNS and SASEGT. CDR3 size: 14 residues. V was shortened by 4 bases and J by 1 base, with 10 bases between the two germline ends.

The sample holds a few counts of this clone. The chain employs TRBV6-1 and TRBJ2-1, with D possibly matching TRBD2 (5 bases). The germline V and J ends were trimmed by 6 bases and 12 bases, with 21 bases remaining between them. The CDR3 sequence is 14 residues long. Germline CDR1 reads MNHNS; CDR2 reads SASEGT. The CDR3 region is CASSDPSMEPGQFF. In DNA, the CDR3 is TGTGCCAGCAGCGATCCTAGCATGGAGCCTGGGCAGTTCTTC.

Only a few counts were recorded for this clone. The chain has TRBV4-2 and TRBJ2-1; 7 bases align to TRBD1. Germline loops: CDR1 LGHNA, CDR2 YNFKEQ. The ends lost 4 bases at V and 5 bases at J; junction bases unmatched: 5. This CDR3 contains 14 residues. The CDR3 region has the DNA TGTGCCAGCAGCCTTGGGGACAGACACAATGAGCAGTTCTTC. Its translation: CASSLGDRHNEQFF.

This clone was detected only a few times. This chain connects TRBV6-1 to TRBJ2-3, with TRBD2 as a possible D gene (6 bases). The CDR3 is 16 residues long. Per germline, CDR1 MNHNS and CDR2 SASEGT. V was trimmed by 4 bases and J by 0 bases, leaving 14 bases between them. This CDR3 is CASSGAVGGSTDTQYF. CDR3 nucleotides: TGTGCCAGCAGTGGGGCAGTGGGGGGTAGCACAGATACGCAGTATTTT.

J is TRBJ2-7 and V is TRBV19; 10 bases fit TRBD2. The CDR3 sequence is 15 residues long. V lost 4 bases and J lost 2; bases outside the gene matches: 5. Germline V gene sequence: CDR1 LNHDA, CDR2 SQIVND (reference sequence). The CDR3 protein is CASSRLAGGTYEQYF. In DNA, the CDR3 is TGTGCCAGTAGTAGATTAGCGGGAGGTACCTACGAGCAGTACTTC.

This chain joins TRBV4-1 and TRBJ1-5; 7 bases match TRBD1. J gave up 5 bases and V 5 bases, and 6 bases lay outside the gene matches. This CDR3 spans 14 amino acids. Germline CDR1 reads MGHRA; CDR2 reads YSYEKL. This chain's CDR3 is CASSSRQGDQPQHF. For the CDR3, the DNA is TGCGCCAGCAGCTCGAGACAGGGTGATCAGCCCCAGCATTTT.

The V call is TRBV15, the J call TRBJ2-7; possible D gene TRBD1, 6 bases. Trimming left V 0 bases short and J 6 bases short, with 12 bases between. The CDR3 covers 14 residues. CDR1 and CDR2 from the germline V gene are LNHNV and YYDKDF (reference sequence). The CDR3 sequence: CATSRDQGPVEQYF. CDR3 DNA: TGTGCCACCAGCAGAGATCAGGGGCCGGTCGAGCAGTACTTC.

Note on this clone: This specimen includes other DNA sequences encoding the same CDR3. DNA for the CDR3: TGTGCCAGCAGCGTAGGGGGGCGGGGGACAGATACGCAGTATTTT. This sequence encodes CASSVGGRGTDTQYF. The rearrangement links TRBV9 to TRBJ2-3; a possible D gene is TRBD2 (7 bases). Germline CDR1 is SGDLS and CDR2 is YYNGEE. The CDR3 has 15 amino acids. Trimming stripped 0 bases from V and 3 bases from J, with 11 bases between.

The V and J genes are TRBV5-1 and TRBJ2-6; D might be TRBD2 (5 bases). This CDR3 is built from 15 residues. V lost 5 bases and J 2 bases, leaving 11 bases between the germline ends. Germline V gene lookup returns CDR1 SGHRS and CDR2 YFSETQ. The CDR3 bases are TGCGCCAGCAGTACCACCGGGGCTGGGGCCAACGTCCTGACTTTC. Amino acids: CASSTTGAGANVLTF.

CDR3 region: CAISRLVGLYNEQFF. The DNA for the CDR3 is TGTGCCATCAGCCGACTAGTGGGTCTCTACAATGAGCAGTTCTTC. The rearrangement uses TRBV10-3 and TRBJ2-1, with D possibly TRBD2 on 6 matching bases. The CDR3 loop spans 15 amino acids. Germline CDR1 reads ENHRY; CDR2 reads SYGVKD. V was clipped by 6 bases and J by 3 bases, with 15 bases between them.

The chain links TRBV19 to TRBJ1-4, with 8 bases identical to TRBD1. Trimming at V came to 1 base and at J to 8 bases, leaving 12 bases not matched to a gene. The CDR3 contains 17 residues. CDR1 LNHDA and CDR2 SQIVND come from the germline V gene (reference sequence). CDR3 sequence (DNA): TGTGCCAGTAGTATAGTCCCGACCGGGACAGGTAACGAAAAACTGTTTTTT. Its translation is CASSIVPTGTGNEKLFF.

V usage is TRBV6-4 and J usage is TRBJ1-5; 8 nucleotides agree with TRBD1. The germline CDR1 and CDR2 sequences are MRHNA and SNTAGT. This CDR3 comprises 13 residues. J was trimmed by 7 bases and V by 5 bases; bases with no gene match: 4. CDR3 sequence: CASSPDRGQPQHF. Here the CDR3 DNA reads TGTGCCAGCAGTCCTGACAGGGGACAGCCCCAGCATTTT.

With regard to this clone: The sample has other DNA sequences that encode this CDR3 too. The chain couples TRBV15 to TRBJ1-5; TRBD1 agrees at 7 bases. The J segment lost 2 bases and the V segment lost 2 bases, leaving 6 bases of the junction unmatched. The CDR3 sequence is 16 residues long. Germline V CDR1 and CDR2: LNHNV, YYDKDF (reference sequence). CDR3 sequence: CATSRTQGIRNQPQHF. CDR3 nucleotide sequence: TGTGCCACCAGCAGAACACAGGGGATCCGCAATCAGCCCCAGCATTTT.

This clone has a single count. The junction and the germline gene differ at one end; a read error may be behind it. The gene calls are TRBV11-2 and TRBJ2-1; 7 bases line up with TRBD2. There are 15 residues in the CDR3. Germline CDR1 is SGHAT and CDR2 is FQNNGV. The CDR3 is CASSQRGGSGGEQFF. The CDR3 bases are TGCGCCAGCAGCCAAAGGGGCGGGAGCGGAGGTGAGCAGTTCTTC.

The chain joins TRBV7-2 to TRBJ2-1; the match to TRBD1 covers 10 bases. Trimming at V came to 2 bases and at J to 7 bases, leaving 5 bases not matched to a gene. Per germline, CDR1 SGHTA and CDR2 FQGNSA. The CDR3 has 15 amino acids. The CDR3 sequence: CASSLRQGARNEQFF. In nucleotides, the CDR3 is TGTGCCAGCAGCTTAAGACAGGGGGCTAGGAATGAGCAGTTCTTC.

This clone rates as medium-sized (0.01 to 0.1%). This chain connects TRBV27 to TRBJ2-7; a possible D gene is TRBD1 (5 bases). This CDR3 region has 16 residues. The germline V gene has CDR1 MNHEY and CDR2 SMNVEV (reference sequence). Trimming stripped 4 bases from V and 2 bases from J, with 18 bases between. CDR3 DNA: TGTGCCAGCAGTTCAGGGTTTGGGCAGGACGCCTACGAGCAGTACTTC. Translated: CASSSGFGQDAYEQYF.

CDR3 bases: TGTGCCAGCAGCTTAATTTTGCAGGGATTGGATACGCAGTATTTT. Protein: CASSLILQGLDTQYF. The V and J genes are TRBV7-9 and TRBJ2-3; tentatively, D is TRBD1 (5 bases). Trimming removed 2 bases from V and 6 bases from J, with 15 bases in between. CDR1 and CDR2 from the germline V gene are SEHNR and FQNEAQ (reference sequence). CDR3 size: 15 residues.

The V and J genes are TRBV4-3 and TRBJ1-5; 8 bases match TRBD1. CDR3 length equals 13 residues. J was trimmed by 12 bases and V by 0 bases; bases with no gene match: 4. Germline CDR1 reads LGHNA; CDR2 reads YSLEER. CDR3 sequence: CASSQDVGQGQHF. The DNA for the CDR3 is TGCGCCAGCAGCCAAGATGTAGGACAGGGCCAGCATTTT.

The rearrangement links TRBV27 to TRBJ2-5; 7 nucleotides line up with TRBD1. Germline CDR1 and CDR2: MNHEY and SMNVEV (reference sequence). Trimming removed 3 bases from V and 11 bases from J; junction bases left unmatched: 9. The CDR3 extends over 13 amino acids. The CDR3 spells CASSLVRTGQQYF. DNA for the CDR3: TGTGCCAGCAGTTTGGTCAGGACGGGACAGCAGTACTTC.

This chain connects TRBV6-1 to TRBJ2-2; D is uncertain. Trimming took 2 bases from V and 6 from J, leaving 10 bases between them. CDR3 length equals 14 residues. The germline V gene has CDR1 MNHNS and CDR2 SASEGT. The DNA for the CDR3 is TGTGCCAGCAGTGAACAGATTTCCCCCGGGGAGCTGTTTTTT. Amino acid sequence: CASSEQISPGELFF.

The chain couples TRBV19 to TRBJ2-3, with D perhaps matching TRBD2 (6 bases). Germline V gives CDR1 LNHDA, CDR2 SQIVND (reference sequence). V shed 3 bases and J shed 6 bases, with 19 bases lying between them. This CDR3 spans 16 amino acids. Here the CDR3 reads CASSIEWGGGVDTQYF. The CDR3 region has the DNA TGTGCCAGTAGTATTGAGTGGGGCGGCGGGGTCGATACGCAGTATTTT.

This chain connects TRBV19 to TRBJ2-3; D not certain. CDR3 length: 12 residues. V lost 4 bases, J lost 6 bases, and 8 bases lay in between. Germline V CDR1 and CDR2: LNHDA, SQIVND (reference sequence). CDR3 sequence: CASSTAADTQYF. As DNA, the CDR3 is TGTGCCAGTAGTACTGCGGCGGATACGCAGTATTTT.

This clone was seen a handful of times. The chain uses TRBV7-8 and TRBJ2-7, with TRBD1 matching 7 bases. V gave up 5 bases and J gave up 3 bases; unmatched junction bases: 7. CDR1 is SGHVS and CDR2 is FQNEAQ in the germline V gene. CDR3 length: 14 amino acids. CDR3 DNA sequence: TGTGCCAGCAGCCCCCGGGACAGCGTCTACGAGCAGTACTTC. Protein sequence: CASSPRDSVYEQYF. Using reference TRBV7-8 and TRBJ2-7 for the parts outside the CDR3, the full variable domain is GAGVSQSPRYKVAKRGQDVALRCDPISGHVSLFWYQQALGQGPEFLTYFQNEAQLDKSGLPSDRFFAERPEGSVSTLKIQRTQQEDSAVYLCASSPRDSVYEQYFGPGTRLTVT.

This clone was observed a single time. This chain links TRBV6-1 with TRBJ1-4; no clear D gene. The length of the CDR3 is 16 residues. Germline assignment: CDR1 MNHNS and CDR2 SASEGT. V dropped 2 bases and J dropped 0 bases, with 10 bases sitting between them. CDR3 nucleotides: TGTGCCAGCAGTGAAAACAGCCTTGCAACTAATGAAAAACTGTTTTTT. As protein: CASSENSLATNEKLFF.

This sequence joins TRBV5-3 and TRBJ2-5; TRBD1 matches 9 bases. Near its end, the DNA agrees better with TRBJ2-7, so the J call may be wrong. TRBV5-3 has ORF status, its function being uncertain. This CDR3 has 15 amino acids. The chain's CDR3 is CARSADRGITYEQYF. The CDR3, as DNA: TGTGCCAGAAGCGCGGACAGGGGCATTACCTACGAGCAGTACTTC.

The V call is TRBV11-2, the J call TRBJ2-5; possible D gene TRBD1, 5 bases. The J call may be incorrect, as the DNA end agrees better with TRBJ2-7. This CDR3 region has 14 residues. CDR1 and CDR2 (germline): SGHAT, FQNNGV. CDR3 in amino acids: CASSDRGQTYEQYF. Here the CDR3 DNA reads TGTGCCAGCAGCGATAGGGGCCAGACCTACGAGCAGTACTTC.

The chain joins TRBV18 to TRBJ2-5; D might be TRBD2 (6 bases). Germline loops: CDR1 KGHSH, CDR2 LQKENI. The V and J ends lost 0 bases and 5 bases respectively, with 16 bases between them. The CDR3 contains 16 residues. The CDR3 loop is CASSPPGRRADETQYF. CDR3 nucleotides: TGTGCCAGCTCACCACCGGGCAGGAGGGCCGATGAGACCCAGTACTTC.

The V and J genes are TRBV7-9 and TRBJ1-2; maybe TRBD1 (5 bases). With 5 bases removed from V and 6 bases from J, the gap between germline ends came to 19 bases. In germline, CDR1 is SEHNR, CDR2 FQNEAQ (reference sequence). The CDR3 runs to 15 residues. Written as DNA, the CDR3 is TGTGCCAGCAGCCCCCCCGGGGGGAGGGAAAATGGCTACACCTTC. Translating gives CASSPPGGRENGYTF.